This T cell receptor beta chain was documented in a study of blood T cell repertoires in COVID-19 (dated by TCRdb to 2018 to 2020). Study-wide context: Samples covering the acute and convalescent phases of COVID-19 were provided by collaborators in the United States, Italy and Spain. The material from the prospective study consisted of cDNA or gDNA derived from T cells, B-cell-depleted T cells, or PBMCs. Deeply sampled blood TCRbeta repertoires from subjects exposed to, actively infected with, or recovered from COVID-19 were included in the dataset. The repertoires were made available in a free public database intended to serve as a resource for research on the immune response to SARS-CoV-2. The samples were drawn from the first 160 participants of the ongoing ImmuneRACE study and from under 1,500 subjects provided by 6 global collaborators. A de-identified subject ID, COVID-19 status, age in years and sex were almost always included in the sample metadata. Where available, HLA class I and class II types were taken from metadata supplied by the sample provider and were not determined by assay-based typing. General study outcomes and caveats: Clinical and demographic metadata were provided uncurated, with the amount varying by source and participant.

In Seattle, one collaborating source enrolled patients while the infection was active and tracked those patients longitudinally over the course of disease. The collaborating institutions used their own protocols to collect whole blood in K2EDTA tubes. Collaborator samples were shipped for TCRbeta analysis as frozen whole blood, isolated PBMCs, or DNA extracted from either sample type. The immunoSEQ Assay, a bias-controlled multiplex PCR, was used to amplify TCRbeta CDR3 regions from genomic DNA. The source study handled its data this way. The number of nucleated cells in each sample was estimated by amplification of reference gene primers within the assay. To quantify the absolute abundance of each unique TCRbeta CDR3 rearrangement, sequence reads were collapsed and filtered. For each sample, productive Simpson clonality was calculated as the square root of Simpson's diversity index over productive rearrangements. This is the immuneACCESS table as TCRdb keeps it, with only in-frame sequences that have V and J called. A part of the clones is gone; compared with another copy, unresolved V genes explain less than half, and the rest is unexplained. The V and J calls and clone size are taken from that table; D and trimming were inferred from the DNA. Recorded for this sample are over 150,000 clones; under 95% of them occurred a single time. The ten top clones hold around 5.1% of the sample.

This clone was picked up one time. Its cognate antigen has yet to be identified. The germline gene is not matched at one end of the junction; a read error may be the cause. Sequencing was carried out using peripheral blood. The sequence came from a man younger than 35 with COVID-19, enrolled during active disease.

Read as DNA, the sequence is TGTGCCAGCAGCTTGTACGAAGAAAAACTGCTTTTT. This codes for CASSLYEEKLLF. The rearrangement joined TRBV5-6 to TRBJ1-4; the D gene remains uncertain. CDR1 and CDR2, looked up from the germline V gene, are SGHDT and YYEEEE. Its CDR3 holds 12 amino acids, cysteine through phenylalanine. Only the CDR3 region is kept as DNA, spanning 36 bases read in frame from base 1.